Shown below are 23 T cell receptor beta chains from a single sample sequenced in a study of T cells in Graves' hyperthyroidism and ophthalmopathy. The TCR beta CDR3 regions underwent amplification using RNA transcripts as the source. First-round RT-PCR of the TCR CDR3 relied on the HTBI primer set. TCRdb reanalysed the multiplex PCR reads using MiXCR and keeps one entry per CDR3 protein. Of tens of thousands of distinct CDR3 sequences listed, roughly half are singletons. Source material: blood. These receptors were taken from a woman between 35 and 50 years old with Graves' ophthalmopathy.

As regards this clonotype: This may be a read error, as it is one base from a much larger clone. The missing conserved phenylalanine or tryptophan at the end of this CDR3 makes a read error likely. The chain joins TRBV5-1 to TRBJ1-1, with 8 positions matching TRBD1. V trimming: 5 bases; J trimming: 0 bases; junction bases outside the gene matches: 6. CDR1 and CDR2 from the germline V gene are SGHRS and YFSETQ. This CDR3 spans 15 amino acids. The CDR3 region has the DNA TGCGCCAGCAGAGACAGGGGTGTCGTGAACACTGAAGCTTTCTCT. Translation gives CASRDRGVVNTEAFS.

Only one count was recorded for this clonotype. With a much larger clone just one base away, this may be a read error. The chain carries TRBV4-2 and TRBJ2-2, with D possibly being TRBD1 or TRBD2 (6 bases each). CDR3 size: 17 residues. CDR1 is LGHNA, CDR2 YNFKEQ, per germline. CDR3 DNA: TGTGCCAGCAGCTACGGCGGGTGGGGGGCTGACACCGGGGAGCCGTTTTTT. Translating gives CASSYGGWGADTGEPFF.

This clonotype showed up many times. The chain has TRBV5-4 and TRBJ2-5; 8 nucleotides line up with TRBD1. The CDR3 runs to 16 residues. The germline gives CDR1 SGHNT, CDR2 YYREEE (reference sequence). V lost 4 bases, J lost 5 bases, and 13 bases stayed unmatched. CDR3 region: CASSPGTGLFGETQYF. As DNA, the CDR3 is TGTGCCAGCAGCCCCGGGACAGGTCTATTCGGGGAGACCCAGTACTTC. Looking up the rest from reference TRBV5-4 and TRBJ2-5 gives the full variable domain: ETGVTQSPTHLIKTRGQQVTLRCSSQSGHNTVSWYQQALGQGPQFIFQYYREEENGRGNFPPRFSGLQFPNYSSELNVNALELDDSALYLCASSPGTGLFGETQYFGPGTRLLVL.

J is TRBJ2-1 and V is TRBV9, with TRBD2 matching 9 bases. Germline-derived CDR1 and CDR2 are SGDLS and YYNGEE. The CDR3 is made up of 14 amino acids. Trimming at V came to 3 bases and at J to 3 bases, leaving 1 base not matched to a gene. In nucleotides, the CDR3 is TGTGCCAGCAGCGAGACTAGCGGCTACAATGAGCAGTTCTTC. This sequence encodes CASSETSGYNEQFF.

In this sample, this clonotype turned up once. The chain links TRBV7-3 to TRBJ2-1; TRBD1 is a possible D gene (6 bases). Trimming removed 7 bases from V and 8 bases from J, with 15 bases in between. The CDR3 loop spans 13 amino acids. Germline V gives CDR1 SGHTA, CDR2 FQGTGA. The CDR3 DNA reads TGTGCCAGCACCATAACAGGGATACATGAGCAGTTCTTC. Translating it yields CASTITGIHEQFF.

The CDR3 protein is CASSIRLAGEVTDTQYF. The CDR3 DNA reads as TGTGCCAGTAGTATCCGACTAGCGGGAGAGGTGACAGATACGCAGTATTTT. V usage is TRBV19 and J usage is TRBJ2-3, with 12 bases that match TRBD2. The germline gives CDR1 LNHDA, CDR2 SQIVND (reference sequence). This CDR3 has 17 amino acids. J gave up 3 bases and V 3 bases, and 7 bases lay outside the gene matches. The whole variable domain, filled in from reference TRBV19 and TRBJ2-3, reads DGGITQSPKYLFRKEGQNVTLSCEQNLNHDAMYWYRQDPGQGLRLIYYSQIVNDFQKGDIAEGYSVSREKKESFPLTVTSAQKNPTAFYLCASSIRLAGEVTDTQYFGPGTRLTVL.

This clonotype was seen a single time. V gene TRBV14 combines with J gene TRBJ1-4; the D is unclear. The CDR3 runs 13 residues. V was shortened by 6 bases and J by 12 bases, with 17 bases between the two germline ends. Germline V lookup: CDR1 SGHDN, CDR2 FVKESK. The CDR3 reads CASRGRLGDELFF. The CDR3 DNA sequence: TGTGCCAGCAGAGGCCGTCTTGGTGACGAACTGTTTTTT.

The V call is TRBV6-5, the J call TRBJ2-5; D assignment may be TRBD1 or TRBD2 (5 bases each). The germline gives CDR1 MNHEY, CDR2 SVGAGI. The V end was cut by 0 bases, the J end by 5 bases, with 19 bases between. The CDR3 contains 17 residues. The CDR3 coding sequence is TGTGCCAGCAGTTACTCGTTTATAGGGACGATGGGGGAGACCCAGTACTTC. It is translated as CASSYSFIGTMGETQYF.

By proportion, this clonotype is medium-sized. The V and J genes are TRBV15 and TRBJ2-6; 9 bases line up with TRBD1. This CDR3 has 16 amino acids. V lost 6 bases and J lost 3; bases outside the gene matches: 6. Germline V gene data show CDR1 as LNHNV and CDR2 as YYDKDF (reference sequence). This CDR3 is CATSVTGGVGANVLTF. The CDR3 DNA follows: TGTGCCACCAGTGTGACAGGGGGAGTTGGGGCCAACGTCCTGACTTTC.

This clonotype has at least ten counts. An end of the junction differs from the germline gene, which may be a read error. The chain couples TRBV5-6 to TRBJ1-2; no reliable D call. CDR1 and CDR2 (germline): SGHDT, YYEEEE. The CDR3 extends over 14 amino acids. The CDR3 DNA reads as TGTGCCAGCAGATTGGAACCGAAAAACTATGGCTACACCTTC. This translates into CASRLEPKNYGYTF.

In its sample, this clonotype was seen many times. The CDR3 DNA reads as TGTGCCAGCAGCCCACTGGGGACAGCTGGGGAGACCCAGTACTTC. It codes for CASSPLGTAGETQYF. The chain links TRBV7-3 to TRBJ2-5, with 7 bases that match TRBD1. After removal of 5 bases from V and 5 bases from J, the junction contained 11 bases not matched to a gene. Germline lookup yields CDR1 SGHTA and CDR2 FQGTGA. This CDR3 region has 15 residues.

The chain uses TRBV5-1 and TRBJ1-2; D remains ambiguous. Trimming stripped 0 bases from V and 6 bases from J, with 12 bases between. The CDR3 length is 14 residues. The germline gives CDR1 SGHRS, CDR2 YFSETQ. CDR3 DNA sequence: TGCGCCAGCAGCTTGGGACCGCAGGCAGATGGCTACACCTTC. Protein: CASSLGPQADGYTF.

This clonotype was seen many times. V and J are TRBV7-3 and TRBJ2-5; D remains unclear. The V end was cut by 1 base, the J end by 1 base, with 10 bases between. This CDR3 region has 15 residues. The germline gives CDR1 SGHTA, CDR2 FQGTGA. The CDR3 nucleotides read TGTGCCAGCAGCTTAAGCTTAAACCCCCAAGAGACCCAGTACTTC. Protein: CASSLSLNPQETQYF.

This clonotype is medium-sized within its sample. This chain links TRBV20-1 with TRBJ1-2; 9 bases agree with TRBD1. Germline CDR1 and CDR2: DFQATT and SNEGSKA (reference sequence). V lost 5 bases to trimming and J lost 8 bases; unmatched junction nucleotides: 6. The CDR3 runs to 12 residues. The CDR3: CSAAGTGIGYTF. As DNA, the CDR3 is TGCAGTGCTGCCGGGACAGGGATAGGCTACACCTTC.

With regard to this clonotype: It is likely a read error, because the conserved phenylalanine at the end of the CDR3 is missing. The DNA is left out, because the CDR3 cannot be placed on it with certainty; the CDR3 is given as TCRdb lists it. The V gene is TRBV19, the J gene TRBJ1-1; TRBD1 is taken as the D call from the table, unchecked against the DNA. Per germline, CDR1 LNHDA and CDR2 SQIVND (reference sequence). The CDR3 spans 16 residues, counting both ends. CDR3 amino acids: CASSRGLQGMNTEAFI.

This clonotype was seen ten or more times. The V call is TRBV7-9, the J call TRBJ1-3, with a possible D match to TRBD1 (5 bases). Trimming took 5 bases from V and 0 from J, leaving 14 bases between them. Germline CDR1 and CDR2: SEHNR and FQNEAQ (reference sequence). CDR3 size: 16 residues. The CDR3 protein is CASSPTRTTSGNTIYF. CDR3 in DNA: TGTGCCAGCAGCCCTACGCGGACAACCTCTGGAAACACCATATATTTT.

Ten or more counts support this clonotype. The chain carries TRBV7-9 and TRBJ1-4; 8 bases fit TRBD1. This CDR3 contains 14 residues. V gave up 4 bases and J gave up 4 bases; unmatched junction bases: 2. Germline V lookup: CDR1 SEHNR, CDR2 FQNEAQ (reference sequence). The CDR3 DNA sequence: TGTGCCAGCAGCTCCGACAGGGGTAATGAAAAACTGTTTTTT. It translates to CASSSDRGNEKLFF.

This clonotype is medium-sized. The chain joins TRBV15 to TRBJ2-7; 7 bases fit TRBD2. This CDR3 has 14 amino acids. V gave up 3 bases and J gave up 5 bases; unmatched junction bases: 7. Germline V CDR1 and CDR2: LNHNV, YYDKDF (reference sequence). For the CDR3, the DNA is TGTGCCACCAGCAGCGGGGGGTATAACCACGAGCAGTACTTC. As protein: CATSSGGYNHEQYF.

This clonotype was observed a single time. This likely comes from a read error, as the CDR3 has no conserved phenylalanine or tryptophan at its end. It is unclear where the CDR3 begins or ends on the DNA, so no DNA is shown, and the CDR3 is as TCRdb lists it. This chain joins TRBV2 and TRBJ2-1; TRBD1 was called by the table and not checked on the DNA. With termini counted, the CDR3 has 16 amino acids. Germline CDR1 SNHLY, CDR2 FYNNEI. The CDR3 reads CASSDSAGGPYNERFV.

The V gene is TRBV20-1, the J gene TRBJ1-5; 11 bases are shared with TRBD1. Per germline, CDR1 DFQATT and CDR2 SNEGSKA (reference sequence). This CDR3 region has 14 residues. Trimming cost V 3 bases and J 6 bases; bases outside gene matches: 4. CDR3 sequence (DNA): TGCAGTGCTAGCGGGACAGGGGGACGTCAGCCCCAGCATTTT. Translating gives CSASGTGGRQPQHF.

On this clonotype itself: A junction boundary mismatches the germline segment, possibly from a read error. The genes are TRBV9 and TRBJ1-2; D call uncertain. The CDR3 covers 15 residues. Looked up from germline, CDR1 is SGDLS and CDR2 is YYNGEE. The CDR3 sequence: CASSARTPIGYGYTF. CDR3 sequence (DNA): TGTGCCAGCAGCGCTCGGACTCCGATCGGCTATGGCTATACCTTC.

This clonotype occurred many times. V gene TRBV2 combines with J gene TRBJ1-3; 8 bases agree with TRBD1. The junction had 14 bases not matched to a gene; V was cut back by 6 bases and J by 1 base. The germline V gene has CDR1 SNHLY and CDR2 FYNNEI. The CDR3 extends over 18 amino acids. Written as DNA, the CDR3 is TGTGCCAGCAGAATTTCCGGGACAGGATTTTGGTCTGGAAACACCATATATTTT. Amino acids: CASRISGTGFWSGNTIYF.

As concerns this clonotype: This may be a read error, as it is one base from a much larger clone. Since no conserved phenylalanine or tryptophan closes the CDR3, a read error is the likely cause. V gene TRBV27 combines with J gene TRBJ2-7; 10 positions match TRBD2. The V gene end was trimmed by 3 bases and the J gene end by 6 bases; junction bases not matched to a gene: 8. CDR1 is MNHEY, CDR2 SMNVEV, per germline (reference sequence). The CDR3 is 15 residues long. The DNA of the CDR3 is TGTGCCAGCAGTTTTTCAGCTAGCGGGAGAACCGAGCAGTACTCC. It codes for CASSFSASGRTEQYS.